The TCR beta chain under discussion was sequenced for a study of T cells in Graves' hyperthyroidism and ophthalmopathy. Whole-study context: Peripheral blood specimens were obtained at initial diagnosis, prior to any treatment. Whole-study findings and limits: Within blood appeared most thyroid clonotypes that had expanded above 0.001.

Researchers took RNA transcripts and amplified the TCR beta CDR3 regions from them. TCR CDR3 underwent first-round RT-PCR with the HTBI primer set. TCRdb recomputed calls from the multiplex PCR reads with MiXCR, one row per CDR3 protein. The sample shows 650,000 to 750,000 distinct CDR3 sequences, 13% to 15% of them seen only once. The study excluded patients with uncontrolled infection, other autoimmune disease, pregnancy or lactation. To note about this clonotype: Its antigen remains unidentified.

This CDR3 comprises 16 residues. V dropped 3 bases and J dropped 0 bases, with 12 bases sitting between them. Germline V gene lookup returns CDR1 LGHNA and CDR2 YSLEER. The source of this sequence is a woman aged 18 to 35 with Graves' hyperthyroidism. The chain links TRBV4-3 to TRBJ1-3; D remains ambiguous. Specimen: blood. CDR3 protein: CASSQKGITSGNTIYF. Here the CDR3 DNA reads TGCGCCAGCAGCCAGAAGGGAATAACCTCTGGAAACACCATATATTTT.